This TCR beta chain came from a study of shared clonotypes between healthy human individuals. Study at large: Ranging from 18 to 49 in age, donors were a couple of women and three men. Each donor contributed plates that comprised three CD4 naive, three CD4 memory, two CD8 naive and one CD8 memory. General study points: Donors were few, which limited the genetic and exposure-history diversity represented.

Sequencing used immunoSEQ multiplex PCR; TCRdb keeps in-frame clones, though not all of them. Here the sample spans fewer than 850,000 clones, about 90% being singletons. Together with CD45RO+ cells, CCR7-negative CD45RA+ TemRA cells were included in CD8 memory. Worth noting for this clone: Its matching antigen is unknown.

The CDR3 covers 20 residues. Germline values: CDR1 SQVTM, CDR2 ANQGSEA. With 5 bases clipped from V and 0 bases from J, the junction kept 18 bases outside the gene matches. The sequencing input was memory CD8+ T cells from PBMCs. Indicated subset: CD45RO+ cells pooled with CCR7-negative TemRA cells. The chain combines TRBV29-1 with TRBJ2-3; TRBD2 agrees at 12 bases. This receptor was identified in a man aged 18-30 years in good health. Some clones in this sample may be carry-over from other donors' samples. Here the CDR3 reads CSVHFRTGTSGSSSTDTQYF. Here the CDR3 DNA reads TGCAGCGTTCACTTTCGTACCGGGACTAGCGGGTCTTCTAGCACAGATACGCAGTATTTT.